The rows below give T cell receptor beta chains drawn from one sample of a study of shared clonotypes between healthy human individuals. Data came from immunoSEQ multiplex PCR; TCRdb stores just in-frame clones and leaves some out. The sample contains around 720,000 clones, roughly 73% of which appear only once. The material sequenced was memory CD4+ T cells sorted from blood. The receptors were gathered from a woman between 25 and 40 years old in good health. Both conserved end residues are part of each CDR3. A D gene is named only where the DNA matches it firmly. Part of the rows lack a size; the others show once, few, many or a class for expanded clones.

d_call | j_call | v_call | clone_size | cdr3_nt | cdr3_aa
NA | TRBJ2-6 | TRBV28 | NA | TGTGCCAGCAGCATCCCCAGAGCCTCTGGGGCCAACGTCCTGACTTTC | CASSIPRASGANVLTF
NA | TRBJ1-4 | TRBV28 | NA | TGTGCCAGCGTCTCGAGTGGGGTAACTAATGAAAAACTGTTTTTT | CASVSSGVTNEKLFF
NA | TRBJ1-1 | TRBV27 | NA | TGTGCCAGCAGTTTGGCAGGGGAGAACACTGAAGCTTTCTTT | CASSLAGENTEAFF
TRBD2 | TRBJ2-7 | TRBV6-6 | NA | TGTGCCAGCGGCCCTAGCGGGAGCTCCTACGAGCAGTACTTC | CASGPSGSSYEQYF
NA | TRBJ1-3 | TRBV4-1 | once | TGCGCCAGCAGCCGCCCGGGGTCGATCATTGGAAACACCATATATTTT | CASSRPGSIIGNTIYF
NA | TRBJ1-1 | TRBV18 | NA | TGTGCCAGCTCACCCCGGACGGACTACAACACTGAAGCTTTCTTT | CASSPRTDYNTEAFF
NA | TRBJ2-7 | TRBV11-2 | few | TGTGCCAGCACCGTTGGTAAAGTCGGACAGTCCTCCTACGAGCAGTACTTC | CASTVGKVGQSSYEQYF
NA | TRBJ1-1 | TRBV19 | NA | TGTGCCAGTAGTGTCGGTCTCTGGGGCACTGAAGCTTTCTTT | CASSVGLWGTEAFF
NA | TRBJ1-1 | TRBV28 | NA | TGTGCTTCCAAGTTGAACACTGAAGCTTTCTTT | CASKLNTEAFF
NA | TRBJ2-3 | TRBV6-5 | NA | TGTGCCAGCGGTAGGGATACGCAGTATTTT | CASGRDTQYF
NA | TRBJ1-5 | TRBV2 | NA | TGTGCCAGCAGTGAGCCAGGGGCTGGTAGCAATCAGCCCCAGCATTTT | CASSEPGAGSNQPQHF
NA | TRBJ1-2 | TRBV19 | NA | TGTGCCAGTAGTATCTTCAACAGGGTTGGATCTGGCTACACCTTC | CASSIFNRVGSGYTF
NA | TRBJ2-5 | TRBV28 | NA | TGTGCCAGCAGAACGCCTAGGGATGGTACAGAGACCCAGTACTTC | CASRTPRDGTETQYF
NA | TRBJ2-1 | TRBV18 | NA | TGTGCCAGCTCACCGGGTACGGGGACTTACAATGAGCAGTTCTTC | CASSPGTGTYNEQFF
NA | TRBJ2-1 | TRBV4-2 | NA | TGTGCCAGCAGCCAAGTGGGACTTGGTGAGCAGTTCTTC | CASSQVGLGEQFF
TRBD2 | TRBJ2-7 | TRBV7-3 | once | TGTGCCAGCAACAAGGGGACTAGCGGGAGTGACGAGCAGTACTTC | CASNKGTSGSDEQYF
NA | TRBJ2-1 | TRBV27 | NA | TGTGCCAGCAGTTTGCTCCTAGCAAATGAGCAGTTCTTC | CASSLLLANEQFF
NA | TRBJ2-7 | TRBV6-5 | NA | TGTGCCAGCAGTTATCGTCGGGGATCCTACGAGCAGTACTTC | CASSYRRGSYEQYF
NA | TRBJ2-7 | TRBV14 | NA | TGTGCCAGCAGCCATTTTTTAGCGAAACACTCCTACGAGCAGTACTTC | CASSHFLAKHSYEQYF
NA | TRBJ2-7 | TRBV27 | NA | TGTGCCAGCAAACTATCGACGGTTGGACCCTACGAGCAGTACTTC | CASKLSTVGPYEQYF
NA | TRBJ2-2 | TRBV7-9 | NA | TGTGCCAGCAGCTTATGGGGGCAGCTCACCGGGGAGCTGTTTTTT | CASSLWGQLTGELFF
NA | TRBJ1-5 | TRBV28 | few | TGTGCCAGCAGTTTCCCCGGGAAGCAGCCCCAGCATTTT | CASSFPGKQPQHF
TRBD2 | TRBJ2-1 | TRBV2 | many | TGTGCCAGCAGCCTTAGCGGGAGCCAATACAATGAGCAGTTCTTC | CASSLSGSQYNEQFF
TRBD1 | TRBJ1-2 | TRBV2 | once | TGTGCCAGCAGCGCCCAGGGGGACCACTATGGCTACACCTTC | CASSAQGDHYGYTF
TRBD1 | TRBJ1-4 | TRBV28 | NA | TGTGCCAGCAGTGTGACAGGGGGCAATGAAAAACTGTTTTTT | CASSVTGGNEKLFF
NA | TRBJ1-2 | TRBV2 | once | TGTGCCAGCAAGCATGCTAACTATGGCTACACCTTC | CASKHANYGYTF
NA | TRBJ2-7 | TRBV11-2 | few | TGTGCCAGCAGCTTAGGCAATAACTACGAGCAGTACTTC | CASSLGNNYEQYF
NA | TRBJ2-5 | TRBV27 | few | TGTGCCAGCAGTCGGGCAGGGGATGCGGAGACCCAGTACTTC | CASSRAGDAETQYF
NA | TRBJ2-5 | TRBV29-1 | NA | TGCAGCGTTTTTATCCCTCGAGGGAACCAAGAGACCCAGTACTTC | CSVFIPRGNQETQYF
TRBD1 | TRBJ1-5 | TRBV28 | once | TGTGCCAGCAGCCATCCACAAGGGACAGGGTTTAGTAGCAATCAGCCCCAGCATTTT | CASSHPQGTGFSSNQPQHF
TRBD2 | TRBJ2-7 | TRBV6-6 | NA | TGTGCCAGCAGTACGAGAACTAGCGGGAGGGGCGAGCAGTACTTC | CASSTRTSGRGEQYF
NA | TRBJ2-1 | TRBV7-8 | NA | TGTGCCAGCAGCGACCAGGGGAGAGTGCGCAATGAGCAGTTCTTC | CASSDQGRVRNEQFF
TRBD2 | TRBJ2-1 | TRBV29-1 | NA | TGCAGCGTTGGGGGGAGGGAGTTTCCCCCTGAGCAGTTCTTC | CSVGGREFPPEQFF
NA | TRBJ2-2 | TRBV4-1 | few | TGCGCCAGCAGCCGTGTCGACATGGGGTTCCTGACCGGGGAGCTGTTTTTT | CASSRVDMGFLTGELFF
NA | TRBJ2-3 | TRBV6-1 | NA | TGTGCCAGCAGTGTGTGGACAGGCACAGATACGCAGTATTTT | CASSVWTGTDTQYF
NA | TRBJ1-1 | TRBV30 | NA | TGTGCCTGGATCCCCCAAGACAAGAGGCGAACTGAAGCTTTCTTT | CAWIPQDKRRTEAFF
NA | TRBJ2-3 | TRBV7-7 | once | TGTGCCAGCAGCGCGACCGGGACTAGCACAGATACGCAGTATTTT | CASSATGTSTDTQYF
NA | TRBJ2-7 | TRBV7-9 | NA | TGTGCCAGCAGCTCCGAGGGGAACGAGCAGTACTTC | CASSSEGNEQYF
NA | TRBJ1-1 | TRBV14 | NA | TGTGCCAGCAGCCAAGGGACATTTGGCGGGACTGAAGCTTTCTTT | CASSQGTFGGTEAFF